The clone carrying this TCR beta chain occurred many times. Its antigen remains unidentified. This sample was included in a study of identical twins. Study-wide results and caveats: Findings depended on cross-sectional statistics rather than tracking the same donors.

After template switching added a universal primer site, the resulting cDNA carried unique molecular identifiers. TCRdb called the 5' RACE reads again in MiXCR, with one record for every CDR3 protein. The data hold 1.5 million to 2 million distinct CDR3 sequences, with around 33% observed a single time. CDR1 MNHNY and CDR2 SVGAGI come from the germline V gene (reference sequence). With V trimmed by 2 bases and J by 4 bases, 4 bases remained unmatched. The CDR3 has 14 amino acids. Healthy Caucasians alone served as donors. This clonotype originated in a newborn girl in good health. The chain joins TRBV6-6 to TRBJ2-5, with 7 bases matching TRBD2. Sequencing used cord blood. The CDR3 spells CASSYGGGAETQYF. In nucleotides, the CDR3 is TGTGCCAGCAGTTACGGCGGGGGAGCAGAGACCCAGTACTTC.